This T cell receptor beta chain originates from a study of early T cells in non-severe SARS-CoV-2 infection. Looking at the study overall: Unsorted whole-blood RNA was sequenced in bulk, leaving chains unpaired. Points from the study as a whole: Matches to VDJdb favored anti-spike CD8 responses and missed private and CD4 specificities.

Regarding this clonotype: Its cognate antigen is unknown.

Germline CDR1 is MNHEY and CDR2 is SVGAGI. The germline V and J ends were trimmed by 2 bases and 2 bases, with 6 bases remaining between them. CDR3 size: 13 residues. The TCR library protocol attached unique molecular identifiers to the individual cDNA molecules. From the 5' RACE reads, TCRdb called clonotypes with MiXCR, one entry per CDR3 protein. The sample consists of roughly 43,000 distinct CDR3 sequences, under 30% of them appearing once. The specimen comprised whole blood, sampled at baseline. The chain is built from TRBV6-5 and TRBJ1-2; D remains ambiguous. This TCR was sampled from an adult who was a healthcare worker with PCR-confirmed SARS-CoV-2 infection or an uninfected control (not recorded which). CDR3 DNA: TGTGCCAGCAGTTACGCAGGAAACTATGGCTACACCTTC. The encoded protein is CASSYAGNYGYTF.